Listed below are T cell receptor beta chains from one sample, sequenced in a study of cytomegalovirus exposure and HLA in healthy donors. Assay: immunoSEQ multiplex PCR; the TCRdb copy retains only in-frame clones and omits some. The sample consists of some 110,000 clones, around 62% of them appearing once. The sequenced sample was PBMCs. The source of these receptors is a woman between 40 and 50 years old in good health and CMV-seropositive. Both conserved end residues are part of each CDR3. The order of the fields is clone size, D gene, V gene, CDR3 length, J gene, CDR3 DNA, CDR3 protein. The D gene is left open where the match is weak. Part of the rows lack a size; the others show once, few, many or a class for expanded clones.

>-|TRBD2|TRBV6-1|13|TRBJ2-2
TGTGCCGGGAGGGGCCCAAGGGCCGGGGAGCTGTTTTTT
CAGRGPRAGELFF
>-|TRBD1|TRBV4-2|17|TRBJ2-7
TGTGCCAGCAGCCGAGAGGAGGGCTGGACAGGGACCTACGAGCAGTACTTC
CASSREEGWTGTYEQYF
>-|-|TRBV19|15|TRBJ1-3
TGTGCCAGTAGTATAGACAGATTCTCTGGAAACACCATATATTTT
CASSIDRFSGNTIYF
>few|TRBD2|TRBV9|16|TRBJ2-2
TGTGCCAGCAGCGGCACTAGCGGGAGAGTTACCGGGGAGCTGTTTTTT
CASSGTSGRVTGELFF
>few|-|TRBV10-3|14|TRBJ1-1
TGTGCCATCAGCCCCAGGGGACCGCACACTGAAGCTTTCTTT
CAISPRGPHTEAFF
>-|TRBD2|TRBV5-1|14|TRBJ2-1
TGCGCCAGCACTAGCGGGAGCTCCTACAATGAGCAGTTCTTC
CASTSGSSYNEQFF
>few|-|TRBV5-5|11|TRBJ1-1
TGTGCCAGCTCGAGGAACACTGAAGCTTTCTTT
CASSRNTEAFF
>-|TRBD2|TRBV6-6|15|TRBJ2-1
TGTGCCAGCAGTTTGACCGGACTAGCGGGCGATGAGCAGTTCTTC
CASSLTGLAGDEQFF
>once|-|TRBV7-2|15|TRBJ1-1
TGTGCCAGCAGCTTAGAGCCGGGTTATCGCACTGAAGCTTTCTTT
CASSLEPGYRTEAFF
>-|-|TRBV11-3|12|TRBJ1-1
TGTGCCAGCAGCGGCTCTCAGGGCCTAGCTTTCTTT
CASSGSQGLAFF
>-|TRBD2|TRBV28|20|TRBJ2-1
TGTGCCAGCAGTTTTGAGGGACTAGCGGTTTTTCCAATGATCGGCGTGGAGCAGTTCTTC
CASSFEGLAVFPMIGVEQFF
>-|-|TRBV7-3|13|TRBJ2-7
TGTGCCAGCAGCGCAGGGACACCCTACGAGCAGTACTTC
CASSAGTPYEQYF
>-|TRBD2|TRBV5-1|15|TRBJ2-7
TGCGCCAGCAGCTTACTAGCGGACGGGGCCTACGAGCAGTACTTC
CASSLLADGAYEQYF
>once|-|TRBV10-3|12|TRBJ2-1
TGTGCCATCAGTGCATTTCCCCCTGAGCAGTTCTTC
CAISAFPPEQFF
>-|-|TRBV4-3|15|TRBJ2-5
TGCGCCAGCAGCCAAGATTTGGCTAGTGGAGAGACCCAGTACTTC
CASSQDLASGETQYF
>-|-|TRBV5-1|15|TRBJ2-1
TGCGCCAGCAGTTCCTCCATGGACAGTTACAATGAGCAGTTCTTC
CASSSSMDSYNEQFF
>few|-|TRBV4-2|15|TRBJ1-4
TGTGCCAGCAGCCAAGATCACAGTCCTAATGAAAAACTGTTTTTT
CASSQDHSPNEKLFF
>once|TRBD2|TRBV5-6|16|TRBJ2-2
TGTGCCAGCAGCCCACTTGGACTAGCGGACACCGGGGAGCTGTTTTTT
CASSPLGLADTGELFF
>few|TRBD1|TRBV7-9|16|TRBJ1-1
TGTGCCAGCAGCTTTCATCCGGGACAGGGGGTTACTGAAGCTTTCTTT
CASSFHPGQGVTEAFF
>-|-|TRBV6-4|17|TRBJ2-7
TGTGCCAGCAGTGGCTATAAAACTACTTCCCCGACCTACGAGCAGTACTTC
CASSGYKTTSPTYEQYF
>-|-|TRBV4-3|14|TRBJ2-5
TGCGCCAGCAGCCGGTCGTCTTCCGGGGAGACCCAGTACTTC
CASSRSSSGETQYF